The sequence of this T cell receptor (beta chain) was determined in a study of tumor and adjacent non-tumor tissue in lung cancer. No cell sorting was done before RNA was extracted from the tissue. Distant lung tissue was collected more than 3 cm away from the tumor edge. TCRbeta libraries were built with three rounds of nested PCR, modified from ARM-PCR. One entry per CDR3 protein, called by TCRdb with MiXCR from the multiplex PCR reads. Of 65,000 to 75,000 distinct CDR3 sequences in the sample, more than 75% were seen once. Trimming cost V 3 bases and J 7 bases, with 23 bases left between them. CDR3 size: 17 residues. Germline V gene sequence: CDR1 MDHEN, CDR2 SYDVKM.

The clonotype comes from a man aged 55 to 70 with non-small cell lung cancer. This chain joins TRBV28 and TRBJ2-3; D is uncertain. The sequenced sample was distant non-tumor lung tissue. CDR3 coding DNA: TGTGCCAGCAGTTTTGGTCTCTCCGAAGAGGTCGTATATACGCAGTATTTT. Translated, it gives CASSFGLSEEVVYTQYF.